A selection of T cell receptor beta chains follows, all from one sample in a study of chemoradiotherapy in HPV16-positive cancers. Using immunoSEQ multiplex PCR, the repertoire was profiled, and TCRdb retains in-frame clones only, with some absent. The repertoire consists of 22,000 or so clones, with roughly 89% occurring once and the leading ten covering over 5.5%. The source was blood, collected from a patient who underwent chemoradiotherapy. These receptor sequences come from a human donor with HPV-associated anogenital cancer. The CDR3 runs from the conserved cysteine through the conserved F or W. Fields, in order: CDR3 protein, CDR3 DNA, V gene, D gene, J gene, clone size. The D gene is left open where the match is weak. Clone sizes are given selectively: once, few, many, or a class where the clone is expanded.

cdr3_aa: CASSLLGVGYTF
cdr3_nt: TGCGCCAGCAGCCTGCTGGGGGTGGGCTACACCTTC
v_call: TRBV5-1
d_call: NA
j_call: TRBJ1-2
clone_size: NA

cdr3_aa: CASSLTGNTEAFF
cdr3_nt: TGTGCCAGCAGCTTAACCGGGAACACTGAAGCTTTCTTT
v_call: TRBV7-3
d_call: NA
j_call: TRBJ1-1
clone_size: NA

cdr3_aa: CASSPQAQETQYF
cdr3_nt: TGTGCCAGCAGCCCTCAGGCACAAGAGACCCAGTACTTC
v_call: TRBV7-2
d_call: NA
j_call: TRBJ2-5
clone_size: NA

cdr3_aa: CASSPSPRLGLCYTF
cdr3_nt: TGTGCCAGTAGTCCCTCCCCCAGACTGGGTCTATGCTACACCTTC
v_call: TRBV19
d_call: NA
j_call: TRBJ1-2
clone_size: few

cdr3_aa: CASSLVPPGRNYGYTF
cdr3_nt: TGTGCCAGCAGCTTAGTTCCCCCGGGACGTAACTATGGCTACACCTTC
v_call: TRBV7-9
d_call: NA
j_call: TRBJ1-2
clone_size: NA

cdr3_aa: CASSLASGVAFF
cdr3_nt: TGTGCCAGCAGCTTAGCGTCGGGGGTAGCTTTCTTT
v_call: TRBV7-8
d_call: NA
j_call: TRBJ1-1
clone_size: few

cdr3_aa: CASSLSTDTQYF
cdr3_nt: TGTGCCAGCAGCTTAAGCACAGATACGCAGTATTTT
v_call: TRBV7-9
d_call: NA
j_call: TRBJ2-3
clone_size: NA

cdr3_aa: CASSDSGGAGEQFF
cdr3_nt: TGTGCCAGCAGTGACAGCGGGGGGGCCGGTGAGCAGTTCTTC
v_call: TRBV6-4
d_call: TRBD2
j_call: TRBJ2-1
clone_size: NA

cdr3_aa: CASSLTGLFSTDTQYF
cdr3_nt: TGTGCCAGCAGCCTGACAGGGTTATTTAGCACAGATACGCAGTATTTT
v_call: TRBV5-5
d_call: TRBD1
j_call: TRBJ2-3
clone_size: NA

cdr3_aa: CASSPRGGNTDTQYF
cdr3_nt: TGTGCCAGCTCACCACGGGGCGGAAACACAGATACGCAGTATTTT
v_call: TRBV18
d_call: NA
j_call: TRBJ2-3
clone_size: NA

cdr3_aa: CAWGQSGNTIYF
cdr3_nt: TGTGCCTGGGGTCAATCTGGAAACACCATATATTTT
v_call: TRBV30
d_call: NA
j_call: TRBJ1-3
clone_size: NA

cdr3_aa: CAWTGAQETQYF
cdr3_nt: TGTGCCTGGACAGGGGCACAAGAGACCCAGTACTTC
v_call: TRBV30
d_call: NA
j_call: TRBJ2-5
clone_size: NA

cdr3_aa: CASSESRDIALPNQPQHF
cdr3_nt: TGCGCCAGCAGTGAGTCCCGGGACATCGCTCTCCCTAATCAGCCCCAGCATTTT
v_call: TRBV10-1
d_call: NA
j_call: TRBJ1-5
clone_size: NA

cdr3_aa: CASSGRARGGYTF
cdr3_nt: TGCGCCAGCAGTGGCAGGGCCAGGGGTGGCTACACCTTC
v_call: TRBV10-1
d_call: NA
j_call: TRBJ1-2
clone_size: few

cdr3_aa: CASSYSFASSGNTIYF
cdr3_nt: TGTGCCAGCAGTTACTCTTTCGCCAGCTCTGGAAACACCATATATTTT
v_call: TRBV6-5
d_call: NA
j_call: TRBJ1-3
clone_size: NA

cdr3_aa: CASRGHGATDTQYF
cdr3_nt: TGTGCCAGCAGGGGCCACGGGGCCACAGATACGCAGTATTTT
v_call: TRBV2
d_call: NA
j_call: TRBJ2-3
clone_size: NA

cdr3_aa: CASSLRDIGYGYTF
cdr3_nt: TGTGCCAGCAGTTTAAGGGACATTGGGTATGGCTACACCTTC
v_call: TRBV27
d_call: NA
j_call: TRBJ1-2
clone_size: NA

cdr3_aa: CASSEAGLAGATGELFF
cdr3_nt: TGTGCCAGCAGTGAAGCTGGGCTAGCGGGGGCCACCGGGGAGCTGTTTTTT
v_call: TRBV2
d_call: TRBD2
j_call: TRBJ2-2
clone_size: NA

cdr3_aa: CSVEDDGPPRTGTSGGHSQETQYF
cdr3_nt: TGCAGCGTTGAAGATGACGGCCCCCCGCGCACCGGGACTAGCGGGGGGCACTCCCAAGAGACCCAGTACTTC
v_call: TRBV29-1
d_call: TRBD2
j_call: TRBJ2-5
clone_size: NA

cdr3_aa: CASSSQTSGGEKQFF
cdr3_nt: TGCGCCAGCAGTTCCCAGACTAGCGGGGGGGAAAAGCAGTTCTTC
v_call: TRBV5-1
d_call: TRBD2
j_call: TRBJ2-1
clone_size: NA

cdr3_aa: CASSLRESDTQYF
cdr3_nt: TGTGCCAGCAGCTTGCGGGAATCAGATACGCAGTATTTT
v_call: TRBV5-6
d_call: NA
j_call: TRBJ2-3
clone_size: NA

cdr3_aa: CASSKQGMEAFF
cdr3_nt: TGCGCCAGCAGCAAACAGGGAATGGAAGCTTTCTTT
v_call: TRBV5-1
d_call: NA
j_call: TRBJ1-1
clone_size: NA

cdr3_aa: CASSSARTGVYNEQFF
cdr3_nt: TGTGCCAGCAGCTCAGCCCGGACAGGGGTCTACAATGAGCAGTTCTTC
v_call: TRBV11-3
d_call: TRBD1
j_call: TRBJ2-1
clone_size: NA

cdr3_aa: CASSNSQGGSYNSPLHF
cdr3_nt: TGTGCCAGCAGCAACTCTCAGGGCGGCTCCTATAATTCACCCCTCCACTTT
v_call: TRBV28
d_call: NA
j_call: TRBJ1-6
clone_size: NA

cdr3_aa: CASSPARALKETQYF
cdr3_nt: TGTGCCAGTAGCCCCGCCCGGGCCCTCAAAGAGACCCAGTACTTC
v_call: TRBV19
d_call: NA
j_call: TRBJ2-5
clone_size: NA

cdr3_aa: CASRGTAYNGYTF
cdr3_nt: TGTGCCTCCAGGGGCACGGCTTATAATGGCTACACCTTC
v_call: TRBV9
d_call: NA
j_call: TRBJ1-2
clone_size: NA

cdr3_aa: CASSEMRDTGELFF
cdr3_nt: TGTGCCAGCAGTGAAATGCGGGACACCGGGGAGCTGTTTTTT
v_call: TRBV2
d_call: NA
j_call: TRBJ2-2
clone_size: few

cdr3_aa: CASSESGRNTEAFF
cdr3_nt: TGTGCCAGCAGTGAGTCGGGGAGGAACACTGAAGCTTTCTTT
v_call: TRBV2
d_call: NA
j_call: TRBJ1-1
clone_size: NA

cdr3_aa: CAIRGITEAGGSTDTQYF
cdr3_nt: TGTGCCATCAGGGGGATCACGGAGGCGGGGGGGAGCACAGATACGCAGTATTTT
v_call: TRBV10-3
d_call: TRBD2
j_call: TRBJ2-3
clone_size: NA

cdr3_aa: CASRTDSDFNQPQHF
cdr3_nt: TGTGCCAGTAGGACTGACAGCGACTTCAATCAGCCCCAGCATTTT
v_call: TRBV19
d_call: NA
j_call: TRBJ1-5
clone_size: NA

cdr3_aa: CASSKMDRGSYGYTF
cdr3_nt: TGTGCCAGCAGCAAAATGGACAGGGGCAGCTATGGCTACACCTTC
v_call: TRBV6-5
d_call: TRBD1
j_call: TRBJ1-2
clone_size: NA

cdr3_aa: CASSDATGLNYGYTF
cdr3_nt: TGTGCCAGCAGCGACGCGACAGGACTTAACTATGGCTACACCTTC
v_call: TRBV9
d_call: NA
j_call: TRBJ1-2
clone_size: NA

cdr3_aa: CASSSGYNYGYTF
cdr3_nt: TGCGCCAGCAGCTCAGGGTACAACTATGGCTACACCTTC
v_call: TRBV5-1
d_call: NA
j_call: TRBJ1-2
clone_size: NA

cdr3_aa: CASSLVLSDGGLNTEAFF
cdr3_nt: TGTGCCAGCAGCTTAGTTTTATCTGATGGGGGCCTGAACACTGAAGCTTTCTTT
v_call: TRBV11-2
d_call: NA
j_call: TRBJ1-1
clone_size: NA

cdr3_aa: CASSPGLAGGLDIQYF
cdr3_nt: TGTGCCAGCAGCCCGGGACTAGCGGGGGGCCTGGACATTCAGTACTTC
v_call: TRBV7-2
d_call: TRBD2
j_call: TRBJ2-4
clone_size: NA

cdr3_aa: CASSNSGGAFVNEQFF
cdr3_nt: TGTGCCAGTAGTAATAGCGGGGGGGCCTTTGTGAATGAGCAGTTCTTC
v_call: TRBV19
d_call: TRBD2
j_call: TRBJ2-1
clone_size: NA

cdr3_aa: CASRKFGQGDYGYTF
cdr3_nt: TGTGCCAGCAGAAAATTTGGACAGGGTGACTATGGCTACACCTTC
v_call: TRBV2
d_call: TRBD1
j_call: TRBJ1-2
clone_size: NA

cdr3_aa: CASSEGSGIYNEQFF
cdr3_nt: TGCGCCAGCAGTGAGGGAAGCGGAATCTACAATGAGCAGTTCTTC
v_call: TRBV10-2
d_call: NA
j_call: TRBJ2-1
clone_size: NA

cdr3_aa: CASSVDRNYGYTF
cdr3_nt: TGTGCCAGCAGTGTGGACAGAAACTATGGCTACACCTTC
v_call: TRBV9
d_call: NA
j_call: TRBJ1-2
clone_size: NA

cdr3_aa: CASSDSGAKAQHF
cdr3_nt: TGTGCCAGCAGTGACTCCGGGGCGAAGGCCCAGCATTTT
v_call: TRBV6-1
d_call: NA
j_call: TRBJ1-5
clone_size: NA

cdr3_aa: CASSEGGSGRYNSPLHF
cdr3_nt: TGTGCCAGCAGTGAAGGGGGGTCCGGGAGGTATAATTCACCCCTCCACTTT
v_call: TRBV6-1
d_call: NA
j_call: TRBJ1-6
clone_size: NA

cdr3_aa: CASSLGDSNQPQHF
cdr3_nt: TGTGCCAGCAGCTTAGGGGACAGCAATCAGCCCCAGCATTTT
v_call: TRBV7-9
d_call: NA
j_call: TRBJ1-5
clone_size: once

cdr3_aa: CASSYMGQSYEQYF
cdr3_nt: TGTGCCAGCAGTTATATGGGACAGTCCTACGAGCAGTACTTC
v_call: TRBV6-5
d_call: TRBD1
j_call: TRBJ2-7
clone_size: few

cdr3_aa: CASSSYRGRLRNSPLHF
cdr3_nt: TGTGCCAGCAGCTCTTACAGGGGGCGGCTGAGGAATTCACCCCTCCACTTT
v_call: TRBV5-6
d_call: TRBD1
j_call: TRBJ1-6
clone_size: NA

cdr3_aa: CASSLGSQPQHF
cdr3_nt: TGTGCCAGCAGCTTAGGCAGCCAGCCCCAGCATTTT
v_call: TRBV7-9
d_call: NA
j_call: TRBJ1-5
clone_size: few

cdr3_aa: CASSFGLAGGNEQFF
cdr3_nt: TGTGCCAGCAGCTTCGGGCTAGCGGGGGGGAATGAGCAGTTCTTC
v_call: TRBV11-3
d_call: TRBD2
j_call: TRBJ2-1
clone_size: NA

cdr3_aa: CASSPRTGERELFF
cdr3_nt: TGTGCCAGCAGCCCACGGACAGGGGAAAGGGAGCTGTTTTTT
v_call: TRBV7-8
d_call: TRBD1
j_call: TRBJ2-2
clone_size: NA

cdr3_aa: CATSRDWAGSNTEAFF
cdr3_nt: TGTGCCACCAGCAGAGATTGGGCTGGGTCGAACACTGAAGCTTTCTTT
v_call: TRBV15
d_call: NA
j_call: TRBJ1-1
clone_size: NA

cdr3_aa: CASSTNYGSSYEQYF
cdr3_nt: TGTGCCAGTAGTACAAATTATGGGAGCTCCTACGAGCAGTACTTC
v_call: TRBV19
d_call: NA
j_call: TRBJ2-7
clone_size: NA

cdr3_aa: CASSLAGGTSGELFF
cdr3_nt: TGTGCCAGCAGCTTAGCGGGAGGGACTTCCGGGGAGCTGTTTTTT
v_call: TRBV7-9
d_call: TRBD2
j_call: TRBJ2-2
clone_size: NA

cdr3_aa: CASSRDGQDYGYTF
cdr3_nt: TGTGCCAGCAGCCGAGACGGACAGGACTATGGCTACACCTTC
v_call: TRBV7-9
d_call: TRBD1
j_call: TRBJ1-2
clone_size: NA

cdr3_aa: CASSEAGGRYGYTF
cdr3_nt: TGTGCCAGCAGTGAAGCAGGTGGGCGATATGGCTACACCTTC
v_call: TRBV6-1
d_call: NA
j_call: TRBJ1-2
clone_size: NA

cdr3_aa: CASSQPQPGGNEQFF
cdr3_nt: TGTGCCAGCAGCCAACCCCAACCGGGGGGCAATGAGCAGTTCTTC
v_call: TRBV4-2
d_call: TRBD2
j_call: TRBJ2-1
clone_size: NA

cdr3_aa: CARETGGKEGNTEAFF
cdr3_nt: TGTGCCAGGGAGACAGGGGGCAAAGAAGGGAACACTGAAGCTTTCTTT
v_call: TRBV6-4
d_call: TRBD1
j_call: TRBJ1-1
clone_size: once

cdr3_aa: CAVDTLNTEAFF
cdr3_nt: TGTGCCGTAGACACTTTGAACACTGAAGCTTTCTTT
v_call: TRBV6-4
d_call: NA
j_call: TRBJ1-1
clone_size: NA

cdr3_aa: CASIPGLGYGYTF
cdr3_nt: TGTGCCAGCATTCCAGGGCTTGGTTATGGCTACACCTTC
v_call: TRBV6-1
d_call: NA
j_call: TRBJ1-2
clone_size: NA

cdr3_aa: CASSEGRGHGEQFF
cdr3_nt: TGTGCCAGCAGTGAAGGCAGGGGTCACGGTGAGCAGTTCTTC
v_call: TRBV6-1
d_call: NA
j_call: TRBJ2-1
clone_size: NA

cdr3_aa: CASSDSRGGGTEAFF
cdr3_nt: TGTGCCAGCAGTGACTCACGGGGGGGAGGCACTGAAGCTTTCTTT
v_call: TRBV25-1
d_call: NA
j_call: TRBJ1-1
clone_size: NA

cdr3_aa: CSVAGTGALEKLFF
cdr3_nt: TGCAGCGTTGCTGGGACAGGGGCGTTGGAAAAACTGTTTTTT
v_call: TRBV29-1
d_call: TRBD1
j_call: TRBJ1-4
clone_size: NA